These T cell receptor beta chains were read from a single sample in a study of cytomegalovirus exposure and HLA in healthy donors. The data were produced by immunoSEQ multiplex PCR, yet TCRdb's version contains in-frame clones alone and is incomplete. This table has 200,000 to 250,000 clones, around 89% appearing once. Sequences were obtained from PBMCs. The receptors here all came from a woman between 18 and 30 years old in good health and CMV-seronegative. The CDR3 runs from the conserved cysteine through the conserved F or W. Fields, in order: J gene, clone size, CDR3 length, D gene, V gene, CDR3 DNA, CDR3 protein. D genes are given only for firm matches. Where a row states a size, it is once, few, many or the class of an expanded clone; other rows omit it.

TRBJ1-2 . 11 . TRBV27 TGTGCCAGCAGTAATAGTCATGGCTACACCTTC CASSNSHGYTF
TRBJ2-2 . 15 . TRBV7-9 TGTGCCAGCAGCTTAGCGCAGGGGAACACCGGGGAGCTGTTTTTT CASSLAQGNTGELFF
TRBJ1-1 . 16 . TRBV13 TGTGCCAGCAGCGGGACCCGCGGCGGGGTGGAGGGGCGAGCTTTCTTT CASSGTRGGVEGRAFF
TRBJ1-1 few 14 . TRBV6-5 TGTGCCAGCAGTAGAGGGGGTACAGGAACTGAAGCTTTCTTT CASSRGGTGTEAFF
TRBJ1-3 once 17 . TRBV11-3 TGTGCCAGCAGCTTGATCGGGACATCTGACTCTGGAAACACCATATATTTT CASSLIGTSDSGNTIYF
TRBJ1-3 . 17 TRBD1 TRBV7-9 TGTGCCAGCAGTTATTCCCAGGACAGGGCGGGAGGAAACACCATATATTTT CASSYSQDRAGGNTIYF
TRBJ2-7 . 15 . TRBV5-4 TGTGCCAGCAGCACCCCGACAGGTGCGACCTACGAGCAGTACTTC CASSTPTGATYEQYF
TRBJ1-2 . 15 TRBD1 TRBV29-1 TGCAGCGTTGACGGTAGGACAGGCGGTCACTATGGCTACACCTTC CSVDGRTGGHYGYTF
TRBJ1-1 . 11 . TRBV7-9 TGTGCCAGCAGCAGTGGGCCTGAAGCTTTCTTT CASSSGPEAFF
TRBJ1-2 . 14 TRBD1 TRBV2 TGTGCCAGCAGTGGGGAACAGGGGGCGTATGGCTACACCTTC CASSGEQGAYGYTF
TRBJ1-3 . 13 TRBD1 TRBV29-1 TGCAGCGGACAGGGTAGTAACGGAAACACCATATATTTT CSGQGSNGNTIYF
TRBJ2-1 . 17 TRBD2 TRBV7-9 TGTGCCAGCAGCTTAGCTAGTTGGACTAGCGGGAGGGATGAGCAGTTCTTC CASSLASWTSGRDEQFF
TRBJ2-5 . 14 TRBD2 TRBV5-1 TGCGCCAGCAGCCTTAGCGGGGGGGAAGAGACCCAGTACTTC CASSLSGGEETQYF
TRBJ2-7 . 15 . TRBV5-6 TGTGCCAGCAGCTTGGTTGCAGGGGGGACCTACGAGCAGTACTTC CASSLVAGGTYEQYF
TRBJ1-2 . 16 . TRBV4-3 TGCGCCAGCAGCCAAGTCCGGAAGAAACTATCCTATGGCTACACCTTC CASSQVRKKLSYGYTF
TRBJ1-1 . 14 . TRBV19 TGTGCCAGTATCCCGACAGGCGGGAACACTGAAGCTTTCTTT CASIPTGGNTEAFF
TRBJ1-2 . 13 . TRBV7-9 TGTGCCAGCAGCTTACGGGGGGAGCATGGCTACACCTTC CASSLRGEHGYTF
TRBJ1-5 few 17 . TRBV7-6 TGTGCCAGCAGCCCATTCAGGACAGATAATAGCAATCAGCCCCAGCATTTT CASSPFRTDNSNQPQHF
TRBJ2-3 . 15 . TRBV27 TGTGCCAGCAGTTCCCTCGGGGAATCCACAGATACGCAGTATTTT CASSSLGESTDTQYF
TRBJ1-4 . 15 TRBD1 TRBV13 TGTGCCAGCAGCTTAGGGGGACAGGGGAATGAAAAACTGTTTTTT CASSLGGQGNEKLFF
TRBJ2-5 . 13 . TRBV7-9 TGTGCCAGCAGCTTAGGGGGGGAAGAGACCCAGTACTTC CASSLGGEETQYF
TRBJ2-2 . 20 TRBD2 TRBV4-3 TGCGCCAGCAGCCAAGATCCCGGGTTAGCGGGAGTTACGAACACCGGGGAGCTGTTTTTT CASSQDPGLAGVTNTGELFF
TRBJ1-1 . 17 . TRBV7-9 TGTTCCAGCAGTCCCAGACTCCGGGATAAAGGGTGGACTGAAGCTTTCTTT CSSSPRLRDKGWTEAFF
TRBJ2-1 . 18 . TRBV5-1 TGCGCCAGCAGCTTGAAACCTCGCCCCTCGGGGGAGAGTAATGAGCAGTTCTTC CASSLKPRPSGESNEQFF
TRBJ1-1 once 13 . TRBV10-3 TGTGCCATCAGTGAGGAGCCCGATGCGGGAGCTTTCTTT CAISEEPDAGAFF
TRBJ1-2 . 15 TRBD1 TRBV7-2 TGTGCCAGCAGCCCATGGACAGGGGATGCTGCTGGCTACACCTTC CASSPWTGDAAGYTF
TRBJ2-1 . 16 . TRBV4-1 TGCGCCAGCAGCCCATCTAATAACTTCATATACAATGAGCAGTTCTTC CASSPSNNFIYNEQFF
TRBJ2-1 once 16 TRBD2 TRBV11-2 TGTGCCAGCAGCTCAGGACTAGCGGGAGGGCTCAATGAGCAGTTCTTC CASSSGLAGGLNEQFF
TRBJ1-1 . 16 TRBD1 TRBV5-4 TGTGCCAGCAGCTCGGGGGGGACAGCGGCGAACACTGAAGCTTTCTTT CASSSGGTAANTEAFF
TRBJ1-2 . 14 . TRBV27 TGTGCCAGCAGCCTGGACAGTTTTGGATATGGCTACACCTTC CASSLDSFGYGYTF
TRBJ1-2 few 14 TRBD1 TRBV18 TGTGCCAGCTCAACAGGACAGGGAGACTATGGCTACACCTTC CASSTGQGDYGYTF
TRBJ1-1 once 13 TRBD1 TRBV6-5 TGTGCCAGCACCGGACAGGCAGACACTGAAGCTTTCTTT CASTGQADTEAFF
TRBJ2-7 . 13 . TRBV7-6 TGTGCCAGCAGCTCAGGCGGCGGGTACGAGCAGTACTTC CASSSGGGYEQYF
TRBJ1-1 once 15 TRBD1 TRBV11-2 TGTGCCAGCAGACGGTATGACAGGGCTATCACTGAAGCTTTCTTT CASRRYDRAITEAFF
TRBJ1-5 . 14 . TRBV10-3 TGTGCCATCAGTGAGTCGGGGCCCAATCAGCCCCAGCATTTT CAISESGPNQPQHF
TRBJ2-7 . 14 TRBD2 TRBV7-9 TGTGCCAGCAGCTTACTAGCGGGATCCTACGAGCAGTACTTC CASSLLAGSYEQYF
TRBJ1-5 . 15 TRBD1 TRBV2 TGTGCCAGCAGTGAAGAACAGGGGGCTGAAGAGCCCCAGCATTTT CASSEEQGAEEPQHF
TRBJ1-1 . 14 . TRBV5-4 TGTGCCAGCAGCCCACAGGGAATGAACACTGAAGCTTTCTTT CASSPQGMNTEAFF
TRBJ1-3 . 17 TRBD1 TRBV13 TGTGCCAGCACCACAGAATTGCTGCGGGACAGGGGAAACACCATATATTTT CASTTELLRDRGNTIYF
TRBJ2-7 once 15 TRBD2 TRBV7-3 TGTGCCAGCACCCGACTAGCGGGAGGGTCCTACGAGCAGTACTTC CASTRLAGGSYEQYF
TRBJ2-1 once 15 TRBD1 TRBV6-5 TGTGCCAGCAGTTTCTCGACAGGGGCGGACAATGAGCAGTTCTTC CASSFSTGADNEQFF
TRBJ2-5 . 13 . TRBV29-1 TGCAGCGTTGTCCCTCGACTAGTGGAGACCCAGTACTTC CSVVPRLVETQYF
TRBJ1-1 . 17 . TRBV18 TGTGCCAGCTCACCACAATCCGTCCGCGGGGGGGGTACTGAAGCTTTCTTT CASSPQSVRGGGTEAFF
TRBJ2-7 . 14 TRBD1 TRBV27 TGTGCCAGCAGTCTTACCCTTGACAGGGACGAGCAGTACTTC CASSLTLDRDEQYF
TRBJ2-3 . 16 TRBD2 TRBV4-3 TGCGCCAGCAGCCAAGCGTCAGCGGGGAGCACAGATACGCAGTATTTT CASSQASAGSTDTQYF
TRBJ1-1 . 14 . TRBV6-5 TGTGCCAGCAGTTGGGGGCTTAGGGACACTGAAGCTTTCTTT CASSWGLRDTEAFF
TRBJ1-2 . 15 TRBD1 TRBV6-5 TGTGCCAGCAGTTACTCGACAGGGAAAGGATATGGCTACACTTTC CASSYSTGKGYGYTF
TRBJ2-2 . 15 TRBD2 TRBV7-8 TGTGCCAGCAGCTTGATGTTAGCGGGAGCCGGGGAGCTGTTTTTT CASSLMLAGAGELFF